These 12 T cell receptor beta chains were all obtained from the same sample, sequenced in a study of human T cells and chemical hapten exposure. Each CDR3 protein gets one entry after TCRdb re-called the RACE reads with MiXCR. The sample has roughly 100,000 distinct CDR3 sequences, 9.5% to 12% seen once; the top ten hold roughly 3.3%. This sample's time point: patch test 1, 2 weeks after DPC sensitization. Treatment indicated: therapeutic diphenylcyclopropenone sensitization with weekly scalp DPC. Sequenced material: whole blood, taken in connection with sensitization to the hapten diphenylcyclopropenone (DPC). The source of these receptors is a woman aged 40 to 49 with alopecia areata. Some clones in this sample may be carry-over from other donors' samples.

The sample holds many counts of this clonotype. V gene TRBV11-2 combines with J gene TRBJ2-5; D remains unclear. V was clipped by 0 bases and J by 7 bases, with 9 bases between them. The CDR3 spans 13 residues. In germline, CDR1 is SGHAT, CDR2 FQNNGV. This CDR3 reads CASSLDLLGTQYF. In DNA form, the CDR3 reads TGTGCCAGCAGCTTAGATCTGTTGGGGACCCAGTACTTC.

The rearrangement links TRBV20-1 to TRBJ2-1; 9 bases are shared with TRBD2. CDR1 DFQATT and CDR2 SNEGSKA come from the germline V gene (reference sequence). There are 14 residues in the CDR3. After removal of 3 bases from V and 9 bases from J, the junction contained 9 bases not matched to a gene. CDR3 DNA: TGCAGTGCTAGGGCCGGGACTAGCCCAGGTGAGCAGTTCTTC. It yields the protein CSARAGTSPGEQFF.

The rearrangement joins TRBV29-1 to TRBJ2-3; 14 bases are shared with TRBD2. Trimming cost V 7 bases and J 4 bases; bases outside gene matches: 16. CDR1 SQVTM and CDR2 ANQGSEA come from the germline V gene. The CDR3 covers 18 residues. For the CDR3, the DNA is TGCAGCGCCTACTATGGGACTAGCGGGAGAAGAGGGTCAGATACGCAGTATTTT. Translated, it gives CSAYYGTSGRRGSDTQYF.

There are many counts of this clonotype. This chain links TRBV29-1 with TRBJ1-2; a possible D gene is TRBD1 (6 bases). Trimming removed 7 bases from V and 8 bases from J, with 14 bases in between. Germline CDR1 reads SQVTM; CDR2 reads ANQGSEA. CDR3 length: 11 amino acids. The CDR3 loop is CSEGEGRGYTF. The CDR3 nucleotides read TGCAGCGAGGGGGAGGGACGCGGCTACACCTTC.

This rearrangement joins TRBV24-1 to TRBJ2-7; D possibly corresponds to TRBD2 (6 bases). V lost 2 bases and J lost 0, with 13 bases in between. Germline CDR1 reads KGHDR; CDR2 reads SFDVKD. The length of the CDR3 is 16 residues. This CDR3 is CATSDSAGQNSYEQYF. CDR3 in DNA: TGTGCCACCAGTGATTCAGCGGGCCAAAACTCCTACGAGCAGTACTTC.

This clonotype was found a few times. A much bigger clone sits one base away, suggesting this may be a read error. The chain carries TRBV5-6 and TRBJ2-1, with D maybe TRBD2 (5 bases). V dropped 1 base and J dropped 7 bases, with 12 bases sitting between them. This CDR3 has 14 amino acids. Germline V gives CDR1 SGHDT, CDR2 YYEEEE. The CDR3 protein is CASSLSRLFNEQFF. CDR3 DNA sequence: TGTGCCAGCAGCTTGTCCCGACTATTTAATGAGCAGTTCTTC.

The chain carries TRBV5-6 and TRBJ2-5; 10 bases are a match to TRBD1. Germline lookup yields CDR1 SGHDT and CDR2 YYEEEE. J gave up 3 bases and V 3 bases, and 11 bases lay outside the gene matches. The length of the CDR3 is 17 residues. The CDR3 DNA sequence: TGTGCCAGCAGCTCGACTTTAATAGGGACAGGGGAAGAGACCCAGTACTTC. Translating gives CASSSTLIGTGEETQYF.

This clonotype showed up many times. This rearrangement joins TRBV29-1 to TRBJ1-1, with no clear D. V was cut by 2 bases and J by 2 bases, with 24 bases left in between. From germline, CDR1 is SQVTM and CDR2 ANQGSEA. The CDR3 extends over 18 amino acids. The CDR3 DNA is TGCAGCGTTGAACCCGATGGACGGGGTGGTTGGGGTAACACTGAAGCTTTCTTT. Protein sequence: CSVEPDGRGGWGNTEAFF.

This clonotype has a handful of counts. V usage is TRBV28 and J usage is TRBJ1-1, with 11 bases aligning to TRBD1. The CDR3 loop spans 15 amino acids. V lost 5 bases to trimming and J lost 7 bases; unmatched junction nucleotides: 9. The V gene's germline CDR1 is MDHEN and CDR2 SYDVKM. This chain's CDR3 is CASSLGGQGADEAFF. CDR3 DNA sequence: TGTGCCAGCAGTCTAGGAGGACAGGGGGCGGATGAAGCTTTCTTT.

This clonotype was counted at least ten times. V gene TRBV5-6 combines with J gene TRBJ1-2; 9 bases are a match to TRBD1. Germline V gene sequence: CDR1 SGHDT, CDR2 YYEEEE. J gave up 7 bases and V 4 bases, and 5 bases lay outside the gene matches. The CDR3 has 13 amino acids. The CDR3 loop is CASSRDRASGYTF. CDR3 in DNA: TGTGCCAGCAGCCGGGACAGGGCTTCTGGCTACACCTTC.

CDR3 residues: CASSYINRGFGQPQHF. The CDR3 DNA follows: TGTGCCAGCAGCTACATAAACAGGGGTTTTGGTCAGCCCCAGCATTTT. V and J are TRBV28 and TRBJ1-5; 7 bases are shared with TRBD1. V lost 6 bases and J lost 6; bases outside the gene matches: 14. Germline V CDR1 and CDR2: MDHEN, SYDVKM. The CDR3 length is 16 residues. Complete variable domain (other parts from reference TRBV28 and TRBJ1-5): DVKVTQSSRYLVKRTGEKVFLECVQDMDHENMFWYRQDPGLGLRLIYFSYDVKMKEKGDIPEGYSVSREKKERFSLILESASTNQTSMYLCASSYINRGFGQPQHFGDGTRLSIL.

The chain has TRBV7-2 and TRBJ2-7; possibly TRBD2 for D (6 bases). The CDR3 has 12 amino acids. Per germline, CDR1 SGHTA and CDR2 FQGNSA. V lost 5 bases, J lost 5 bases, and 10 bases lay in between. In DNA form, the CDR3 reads TGTGCCAGCAGCCTGACTAGTGACGAGCAGTACTTC. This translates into CASSLTSDEQYF. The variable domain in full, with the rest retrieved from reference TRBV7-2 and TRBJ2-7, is GAGVSQSPSNKVTEKGKDVELRCDPISGHTALYWYRQSLGQGLEFLIYFQGNSAPDKSGLPSDRFSAERTGGSVSTLTIQRTQQEDSAVYLCASSLTSDEQYFGPGTRLTVT.